The T cell receptor (beta chain) under discussion was sequenced for a study of breast tumors, draining lymph nodes, adjacent tissues. Samples came from axillary lymph nodes draining the breast cancer. The table lists this clonotype with many counts. The antigen is unknown. The CDR3 runs 15 residues. Losses at the gene ends were 4 bases for V and 4 bases for J; bases not matched to a gene: 7. CDR1 and CDR2 (germline): LGHDT, YNNKEL (reference sequence). Findings and limits, study-wide: Most tumor T cells seemingly derive from lymph node, then expand in tumor. Compared with lymph nodes, tumors were less diverse; compared with nontumor tissue, more. Data only fit, rather than demonstrated, lymph node origin of most tumor T cells.

Each CDR3 protein gets one entry after TCRdb re-called the multiplex PCR reads with MiXCR. Of about 180,000 distinct CDR3 sequences detected, 33% appear once; the ten largest clones hold approximately 3.9%. This sequence originates from a female donor with breast cancer. Some clones in this sample may be carry-over from other donors' samples. This chain joins TRBV3-1 and TRBJ1-2, with 9 bases identical to TRBD1. Sequencing used axillary lymph node tissue. This CDR3 reads CASSPFQTGGYGYTF. CDR3 nucleotide sequence: TGTGCCAGCAGCCCTTTCCAGACAGGGGGCTATGGCTACACCTTC.